The present T cell receptor beta chain was sequenced within a study of blood T cell repertoires in COVID-19. Study-wide context: Material from acute and convalescent COVID-19 was sourced from the United States, Italy and Spain. T cells, B-cell-depleted T cells, or PBMCs provided the cDNA or gDNA that served as material.

Original data processing: Using reference gene primer amplification, nucleated cell counts were estimated. TCRdb keeps only in-frame clones here, not all; method: immunoSEQ multiplex PCR. The D gene and trimming were derived from the DNA, and the V and J assignments and clone size from that table. The sample contains 200,000 or so clones, about 88% of which appear only once. This TCR came from a woman between 40 and 50 years old who had recovered from COVID-19. The sequenced material came from peripheral blood.

CDR3 region: CASSIASTDTQYF. As DNA, the CDR3 is TGTGCCAGCAGTATAGCTAGCACAGATACGCAGTATTTT. The V and J genes are TRBV9 and TRBJ2-3; D unresolved. Deletions cut 5 bases from V and 0 bases from J, with 7 bases between. CDR1 SGDLS and CDR2 YYNGEE come from the germline V gene. The CDR3 sequence is 13 residues long.